This TCR beta chain was recorded in a study of cytomegalovirus exposure and HLA in healthy donors. The V end was cut by 4 bases, the J end by 10 bases, with 12 bases between. The germline V gene has CDR1 SGHRS and CDR2 YFSETQ. CDR3 length equals 12 residues. Amplification used 60 Vbeta primers and 13 Jbeta primers. The table came from immunoSEQ multiplex PCR; TCRdb's copy has only in-frame clones and leaves some out. Counted here are under 200,000 clones, about 81% occurring once; the ten biggest clones make up 2.5% to 3.5%. Input material: PBMCs. The source of this sequence is a woman aged 45-59 years in good health and CMV-seropositive. The chain couples TRBV5-1 to TRBJ2-1; D is possibly TRBD2 (5 bases). CDR3 region: CASSEPTGEQFF. CDR3 bases: TGCGCCAGCAGCGAACCCACGGGGGAGCAGTTCTTC.